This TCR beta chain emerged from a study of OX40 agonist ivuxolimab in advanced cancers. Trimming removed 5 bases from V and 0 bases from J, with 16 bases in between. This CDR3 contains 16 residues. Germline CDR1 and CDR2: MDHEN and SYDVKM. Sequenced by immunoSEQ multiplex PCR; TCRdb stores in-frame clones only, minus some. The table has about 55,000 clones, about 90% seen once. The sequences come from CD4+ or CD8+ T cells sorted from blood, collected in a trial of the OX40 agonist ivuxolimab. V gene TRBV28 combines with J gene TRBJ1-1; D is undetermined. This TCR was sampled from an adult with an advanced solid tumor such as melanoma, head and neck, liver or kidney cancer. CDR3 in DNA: TGTGCCAGCAGTCCACGGATCAACCCTATGAACACTGAAGCTTTCTTT. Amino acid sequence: CASSPRINPMNTEAFF.